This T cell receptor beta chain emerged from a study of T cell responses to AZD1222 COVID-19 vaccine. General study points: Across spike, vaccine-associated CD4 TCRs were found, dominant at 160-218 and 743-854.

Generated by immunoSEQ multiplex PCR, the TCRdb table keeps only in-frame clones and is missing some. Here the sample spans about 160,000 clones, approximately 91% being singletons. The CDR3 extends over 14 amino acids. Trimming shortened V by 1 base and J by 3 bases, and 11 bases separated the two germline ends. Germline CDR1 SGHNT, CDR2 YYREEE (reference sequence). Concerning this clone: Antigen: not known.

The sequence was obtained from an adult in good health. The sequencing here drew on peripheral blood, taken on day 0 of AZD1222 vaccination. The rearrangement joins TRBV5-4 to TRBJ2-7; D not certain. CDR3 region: CASSLTGLLYEQYF. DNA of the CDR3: TGTGCCAGCAGCTTGACGGGCCTTCTCTACGAGCAGTACTTC.